The source of this T cell receptor beta chain is a study of regulatory T cells in long-lasting Graves disease (dated by TCRdb to the early 2020s). For the wider study: Persistent Graves' disease was defined as antithyroid drug treatment for over 5 years with persistently positive TSH receptor autoantibodies. Peripheral blood TCR sequencing and RNA sequencing compared persistent Graves' disease patients with newly diagnosed Graves' disease patients. The study was registered as a clinical trial and conducted in China. A total of some 33 samples were covered by TCR sequencing, comprising approximately 13 persistent and approximately 20 newly diagnosed Graves' disease patients. Antithyroid drugs had been taken for roughly 10 years on average by persistent Graves' disease patients in the clinical cohort.

The study at large found these results: Persistent Graves' disease patients showed lower TCR Shannon entropy and fewer highly expanded clones than newly diagnosed patients, suggesting clonal expansion. Preferential use of TRBV28, TRBJ1-2 and TRBJ2-5 was observed in persistent disease, whereas TRBV20-1 and TRBJ2-1 were favored in newly diagnosed disease. Patients with persistent disease shared more public clonotypes (roughly 2,900) than newly diagnosed patients did (nearly 1,000). Only peripheral blood was studied, because thyroid tissue, the primary lesion, was inaccessible. The authors acknowledged the small sample size as a limitation that may reduce accuracy. Sequencing and analysis were restricted to the TCR beta chain.

As regards this clonotype: The antigen it recognizes is unknown. Base qualities are not provided; no much larger clone lies one nucleotide away.

The germline V gene (reference sequence) provides CDR1 DFQATT and CDR2 SNEGSKA. The CDR3, from cysteine to phenylalanine, totals 15 residues. Of the read, only the CDR3 DNA is kept; its 45 bases are in frame from base 1. Relative to germline, V is 0 bases shorter and J is 5 bases shorter, with 11 bases between their ends. What this sample's time point label stands for: persistent/refractory GD, antithyroid drugs over 5 years with positive TRAb. RNA was extracted from PBMCs in TRIzol for both TCR sequencing and RNA sequencing. The diagnosis of Graves' disease was made according to American Thyroid Association guidelines. Patients for the study were recruited at an endocrinology department in Xi'an, China. Each patient gave around 9 milliliters of peripheral blood, collected in an EDTA anticoagulant tube. Ficoll Paque Plus density gradient separation was used to isolate PBMCs, and no additional T cell sorting was done. An Agilent 2100 Bioanalyzer and agarose gel were used to check RNA quality, and a NanoDrop 2000 was used to measure RNA concentration.

The library was built by means of multiplex PCR. The sequencer listed for this sample is Illumina HiSeq 4000. iRepertoire HTBI primers and Arm-PCR amplification of CDR3 regions were used to construct TCR beta libraries. Before sequencing, the PCR products went through gel purification. The published analysis was carried out like this. Gene usage analysis of CDR3 amino acid clonotypes relied on the approximately 60 TRBV and 14 TRBJ segments identified across samples. Filtered high-quality paired reads were merged into contigs using COPE and FqMerger. BLAST was used to align contigs to IMGT TRBV, TRBD and TRBJ reference genes, and CDR3 was defined according to IMGT. Any clonotype with a frequency above 0.1% was classified as a highly expanded clone. Shannon entropy was used to measure repertoire diversity, and the Gini coefficient was used to measure V-J evenness. A clonotype was considered public if more than one individual shared it. TCRdb passed the public sequencing reads through fastp at Q25 and MiXCR, retaining productive beta sequences. Each CDR3 protein gets just one entry, which takes the most common genes and DNA from the rows behind it. TCRdb's processing, not the authors', yielded these V and J calls. The sample table holds approximately 380,000 distinct CDR3 sequences, of which less than 25% were seen once. The top ten clonotypes cover roughly 20% of the sample.

This sequence uses TRBV20-1 and TRBJ1-6, with TRBD1 tentatively as D gene (5 bases match). The sequenced sample was peripheral blood mononuclear cells (PBMCs), obtained when the disease was refractory, from a patient treated with antithyroid drugs. The sequence derives from a female donor with Graves disease. The base sequence is TGCAGTGCTAGAGAGTGGGACCGAAATAATTCACCCCTCCACTTT. Its protein reads: CSAREWDRNNSPLHF.